The next 18 T cell receptor beta chains were all read from a single sample in a study of cytomegalovirus exposure and HLA in healthy donors. The PCR contained 60 Vbeta and 13 Jbeta primers. Assay used: immunoSEQ multiplex PCR; TCRdb lists only in-frame clones, some missing. Of 100,000 or so clones listed, 83% were seen once; the top ten hold under 6.5%. Sample: PBMCs. The receptor set was obtained from a man aged 18 to 30 in good health and CMV-seronegative.

The genes are TRBV4-2 and TRBJ2-7; D gene uncertain. CDR1 LGHNA and CDR2 YNFKEQ come from the germline V gene. This CDR3 contains 15 residues. The V and J ends lost 6 bases and 1 base respectively, with 16 bases between them. CDR3 sequence (DNA): TGTGCCAGCAGTTTAAGACACGCTCAGTCCTACGAGCAGTACTTC. Translation gives CASSLRHAQSYEQYF.

The CDR3: CASSPPPRGEKLFF. CDR3 sequence (DNA): TGTGCCAGTAGCCCCCCCCCTCGGGGGGAAAAACTGTTTTTT. The V call is TRBV19, the J call TRBJ1-4; maybe TRBD1 (5 bases). The germline V gene has CDR1 LNHDA and CDR2 SQIVND (reference sequence). The CDR3 is 14 amino acids. Trimming took off 6 bases at V and 8 bases at J, with 16 bases between the two ends. Looking up the rest from reference TRBV19 and TRBJ1-4 gives the full variable domain: DGGITQSPKYLFRKEGQNVTLSCEQNLNHDAMYWYRQDPGQGLRLIYYSQIVNDFQKGDIAEGYSVSREKKESFPLTVTSAQKNPTAFYLCASSPPPRGEKLFFGSGTQLSVL.

To note about this clone: An end of the junction differs from the germline gene, which may be a read error. V usage is TRBV7-7 and J usage is TRBJ2-5; 9 bases fit TRBD1. Germline lookup yields CDR1 SSHAT and CDR2 FNYEAQ (reference sequence). CDR3 size: 16 residues. The CDR3 loop is CASSLRGQGHQETQYF. CDR3 bases: TGTGCTAGCAGCCTTCGGGGACAGGGCCATCAAGAGACCCAGTACTTC.

The chain uses TRBV29-1 and TRBJ2-3; D perhaps matches TRBD2 (7 bases). CDR1 is SQVTM and CDR2 is ANQGSEA in the germline V gene. V lost 4 bases to trimming and J lost 5 bases, with 19 bases between them. The CDR3 spans 15 residues. In DNA form, the CDR3 reads TGCAGCGTTGTCGGGCCTCGAGGGGGGGGAGATACGCAGTATTTT. Amino acid sequence: CSVVGPRGGGDTQYF.

The gene calls are TRBV6-6 and TRBJ2-1, with 12 bases identical to TRBD2. The CDR3 is 15 residues long. Germline V gene sequence: CDR1 MNHNY, CDR2 SVGAGI (reference sequence). J gave up 7 bases and V 0 bases, and 1 base lay outside the gene matches. CDR3 DNA: TGTGCCAGCAGTTACTCGACTAGCGGGAGTAATGAGCAGTTCTTC. Its translation: CASSYSTSGSNEQFF.

CDR3 loop: CASSLMARGAGANVLTF. The CDR3, as DNA: TGTGCCAGCAGCTTGATGGCGCGGGGGGCTGGGGCCAACGTCCTGACTTTC. The rearrangement links TRBV5-6 to TRBJ2-6, with 8 bases that match TRBD2. Germline CDR1 and CDR2: SGHDT and YYEEEE. V shed 1 base, J shed 2 bases, and the junction held 5 bases outside the gene matches. The CDR3 loop spans 17 amino acids.

The rearrangement joins TRBV4-1 to TRBJ1-5; no clear D gene. CDR3 length: 16 residues. Trimming removed 0 bases from V and 1 base from J, with 10 bases in between. The V gene's germline CDR1 is MGHRA and CDR2 YSYEKL. In nucleotides, the CDR3 is TGCGCCAGCAGCCAAGAGTTCCGAGGGAGCAATCAGCCCCAGCATTTT. Amino acid sequence: CASSQEFRGSNQPQHF.

This chain links TRBV12-5 with TRBJ1-2; D is possibly TRBD1 (6 bases). V was pared by 2 bases and J by 8 bases, with 15 bases between. Germline V gene data show CDR1 as LGHNT and CDR2 as FRNRAP. This CDR3 contains 14 residues. The CDR3 nucleotides are TGTGCTAGTGGTTTGCCGGGGACAAGGAAGGGCTACACCTTC. It translates to CASGLPGTRKGYTF.

The chain employs TRBV9 and TRBJ1-3; the D is unclear. The CDR3 totals 15 residues. Trimming shortened V by 2 bases and J by 4 bases, and 13 bases separated the two germline ends. CDR1 and CDR2 from the germline V gene are SGDLS and YYNGEE. CDR3 amino acids: CASSVAPGQGNTIYF. The CDR3 DNA sequence: TGTGCCAGCAGCGTGGCCCCAGGTCAGGGAAACACCATATATTTT. Combining the CDR3 with reference TRBV9 and TRBJ1-3 gives the whole variable domain DSGVTQTPKHLITATGQRVTLRCSPRSGDLSVYWYQQSLDQGLQFLIQYYNGEERAKGNILERFSAQQFPDLHSELNLSSLELGDSALYFCASSVAPGQGNTIYFGEGSWLTVV.

The chain carries TRBV9 and TRBJ1-3; D not resolved. CDR3 length: 14 amino acids. The germline V and J ends were trimmed by 0 bases and 4 bases, with 8 bases remaining between them. The V gene's germline CDR1 is SGDLS and CDR2 YYNGEE. The CDR3 is CASSVGGNGNTIYF. CDR3 bases: TGTGCCAGCAGCGTAGGAGGTAACGGAAACACCATATATTTT.

This clone appeared once. V usage is TRBV5-1 and J usage is TRBJ2-7; possibly TRBD1 for D (5 bases). With 0 bases removed from V and 6 bases from J, the gap between germline ends came to 10 bases. The CDR3 consists of 13 residues. Germline V gives CDR1 SGHRS, CDR2 YFSETQ. CDR3 nucleotides: TGCGCCAGCAGCTTGGAAGGGGTGGGCGAGCAGTACTTC. Translation gives CASSLEGVGEQYF.

This chain joins TRBV6-5 and TRBJ2-5; 11 nucleotides agree with TRBD1. CDR1 and CDR2 from the germline V gene are MNHEY and SVGAGI. V shed 0 bases, J shed 4 bases, and the junction held 1 base outside the gene matches. The CDR3 is made up of 15 amino acids. The CDR3 is CASSYSGTGGETQYF. CDR3 in DNA: TGTGCCAGCAGTTACTCGGGGACAGGGGGAGAGACCCAGTACTTC.

A single count supports this clone. The V and J genes are TRBV5-1 and TRBJ2-3; D is unclear. V was trimmed by 0 bases and J by 4 bases, leaving 12 bases between them. CDR1 and CDR2 from the germline V gene are SGHRS and YFSETQ. The CDR3 spans 15 residues. The CDR3 coding sequence is TGCGCCAGCAGCTTGGATCCCCAGGCCGCAGATACGCAGTATTTT. Its protein product is CASSLDPQAADTQYF. Combining the CDR3 with reference TRBV5-1 and TRBJ2-3 gives the whole variable domain KAGVTQTPRYLIKTRGQQVTLSCSPISGHRSVSWYQQTPGQGLQFLFEYFSETQRNKGNFPGRFSGRQFSNSRSEMNVSTLELGDSALYLCASSLDPQAADTQYFGPGTRLTVL.

The chain has TRBV10-1 and TRBJ2-1, with 11 bases fitting TRBD1. CDR3 length: 17 amino acids. Germline assignment: CDR1 WNHNN and CDR2 SYGVQD (reference sequence). Unmatched junction bases numbered 11, after V lost 5 bases and J lost 5 bases. CDR3 coding DNA: TGCGCCAGCAGTACGCTCCCAGGACAGGGGGCCCACAATGAGCAGTTCTTC. Its protein product is CASSTLPGQGAHNEQFF.

The CDR3 protein is CASSRQQGAAETQYF. The CDR3 bases are TGCGCCAGCAGCCGACAACAGGGGGCCGCAGAGACCCAGTACTTC. The V and J genes are TRBV4-3 and TRBJ2-5; TRBD1 agrees at 9 bases. The CDR3 contains 15 residues. CDR1 and CDR2 from the germline V gene are LGHNA and YSLEER. J gave up 4 bases and V 4 bases, and 7 bases lay outside the gene matches.

The genes are TRBV7-3 and TRBJ1-5, with D possibly matching TRBD1 (5 bases). The CDR3 covers 14 residues. The V end lost 5 bases, the J end lost 2 bases, and 10 bases lay between the germline ends. The germline CDR1 and CDR2 sequences are SGHTA and FQGTGA. The CDR3 DNA reads TGTGCCAGCAGCCAACGGGGGGGCAATCAGCCCCAGCATTTT. Protein sequence: CASSQRGGNQPQHF.

This clone appeared a few times. The genes are TRBV28 and TRBJ1-1, with no clear D. Looked up from germline, CDR1 is MDHEN and CDR2 is SYDVKM. This CDR3 spans 12 amino acids. V was cut by 3 bases and J by 4 bases, with 6 bases left in between. The CDR3, as DNA: TGTGCCAGCAGTTTTCGGGGCACTGAAGCTTTCTTT. Translating it yields CASSFRGTEAFF.

V gene TRBV5-4 combines with J gene TRBJ1-1; TRBD1 agrees at 7 bases. J gave up 8 bases and V 4 bases, and 11 bases lay outside the gene matches. Germline loops: CDR1 SGHNT, CDR2 YYREEE (reference sequence). This CDR3 is 14 amino acids long. CDR3 sequence (DNA): TGTGCCAGCAGCCAAGAAGGCAGGGGGTTGGAAGCTTTCTTT. Its protein product is CASSQEGRGLEAFF.